This entry concerns a single T cell receptor (beta chain). The junction had 12 bases not matched to a gene; V was cut back by 4 bases and J by 3 bases. The CDR3 sequence is 16 residues long. Germline loops: CDR1 LNHDA, CDR2 SQIVND (reference sequence). These data come from a study of blood T cell repertoires in COVID-19. Sequenced by immunoSEQ multiplex PCR; TCRdb stores in-frame clones only, minus some. The sample records around 55,000 clones, roughly 85% being singletons. Sequenced: peripheral blood. The receptor comes from a human donor in a cohort sampled during active COVID-19. This chain links TRBV19 with TRBJ2-7; TRBD2 agrees at 7 bases. The chain's CDR3 is CASSTGALAAGYEQYF. In nucleotides, the CDR3 is TGTGCCAGTAGTACCGGGGCCCTAGCGGCTGGCTACGAGCAGTACTTC.